This note documents a single T cell receptor beta chain sequence. What it recognizes is unknown. This specimen comes from a study of identical twins. Study-wide results and caveats: Models underpredicted monozygotic twin sharing of out-of-frame TCR alpha. Shared out-of-frame alpha sequences (those common to twins) showed excess low generation probability.

TCRdb redid the calling of the 5' RACE reads with MiXCR, one entry per CDR3 protein. The sample has about 730,000 distinct CDR3 sequences, approximately 22% seen once. The sample also formed part of further work on T cells expressing NK-cell markers.

This clonotype originated in a woman between 18 and 30 years old in good health. The sequencing sample was made of PBMCs.

As DNA, the CDR3 is TGTGCCAGCAATACAGGGGGTAAGCAGCCCCAGCATTTT. Translating it yields CASNTGGKQPQHF. This chain links TRBV12-3 or TRBV12-4 with TRBJ1-5; 8 nucleotides align to TRBD1. J gave up 7 bases and V 7 bases, and 6 bases lay outside the gene matches. CDR3 length: 13 amino acids.